Shown below are 20 T cell receptor beta chains from a single sample sequenced in a study of T-cell reconstitution after alpha-beta-depleted transplantation in children. It was with unique molecular identifiers that the TCRbeta library was prepared. TCRdb processed the PCR reads anew with MiXCR; each CDR3 protein has one entry. The table has 600,000 to 800,000 distinct CDR3 sequences, less than 15% seen once. The source was PBMCs, collected before TCRalphabeta/CD19-depleted stem cell transplant. Receptors originate from a girl aged 2 to 10 with congenital amegakaryocytic thrombocytopenia, due to receive a stem cell transplant.

The V call is TRBV18, the J call TRBJ2-1, with 7 nucleotides matching TRBD1. Germline V gene data show CDR1 as KGHSH and CDR2 as LQKENI. The CDR3 has 14 amino acids. After removal of 4 bases from V and 3 bases from J, the junction contained 3 bases not matched to a gene. CDR3 DNA: TGTGCCAGCTCACGCCGACAGGGCTACAATGAGCAGTTCTTC. Residues: CASSRRQGYNEQFF.

The V and J genes are TRBV7-7 and TRBJ2-3, with 7 bases aligning to TRBD2. CDR1 is SSHAT and CDR2 is FNYEAQ in the germline V gene (reference sequence). This CDR3 is built from 16 residues. With 5 bases clipped from V and 4 bases from J, the junction kept 12 bases outside the gene matches. The CDR3 region has the DNA TGTGCCAGCAGCCCTTATATGCGCGGGAGCCCAGATACGCAGTATTTT. Translation: CASSPYMRGSPDTQYF.

This clonotype was seen ten or more times. J is TRBJ2-7 and V is TRBV12-3 or TRBV12-4; 8 bases agree with TRBD1. Losses at the gene ends were 6 bases for V and 1 base for J; bases not matched to a gene: 2. The CDR3 contains 13 residues. The CDR3 region is CASRGQGSYEQYF. In DNA form, the CDR3 reads TGTGCCAGCAGAGGACAGGGTTCCTACGAGCAGTACTTC.

This clonotype showed up just a few times. The chain is built from TRBV20-1 and TRBJ2-1; 9 bases are shared with TRBD1. The CDR3 is made up of 19 amino acids. Germline-derived CDR1 and CDR2 are DFQATT and SNEGSKA (reference sequence). The V gene end was trimmed by 6 bases and the J gene end by 6 bases; junction bases not matched to a gene: 24. The CDR3 is CSAPGGTGGYGQWINEQFF. The CDR3 nucleotides are TGCAGTGCCCCCGGGGGAACAGGGGGCTACGGTCAGTGGATCAATGAGCAGTTCTTC.

This clonotype was found many times. The chain links TRBV29-1 to TRBJ2-1, with 13 bases matching TRBD2. V lost 6 bases to trimming and J lost 0 bases; unmatched junction nucleotides: 14. This CDR3 contains 19 residues. Germline-derived CDR1 and CDR2 are SQVTM and ANQGSEA. CDR3 region: CSVGSLGTSGTSSYNEQFF. The CDR3 DNA is TGCAGCGTGGGAAGCTTAGGGACTAGCGGGACTAGCTCCTACAATGAGCAGTTCTTC.

This clonotype was counted between two and nine times. The chain links TRBV4-1 to TRBJ2-7; TRBD2 aligns across 7 bases. The CDR3 runs to 17 residues. Unmatched junction bases numbered 11, after V lost 1 base and J lost 2 bases. Germline CDR1 is MGHRA and CDR2 is YSYEKL. CDR3: CASSQVFSSGRTYEQYF. The CDR3 DNA reads as TGCGCCAGCAGCCAAGTCTTCAGTAGCGGGCGGACCTACGAGCAGTACTTC.

The CDR3 protein is CASGPGTNSYEQYF. CDR3 coding DNA: TGCGCCAGTGGACCGGGGACCAATTCCTACGAGCAGTACTTC. This chain joins TRBV5-1 and TRBJ2-7; perhaps D is TRBD1 or TRBD2 (5 bases each). Germline values: CDR1 SGHRS, CDR2 YFSETQ. The CDR3 consists of 14 residues. The V end lost 8 bases, the J end lost 1 base, and 16 bases lay between the germline ends. Full variable domain (remainder filled in from reference TRBV5-1 and TRBJ2-7): KAGVTQTPRYLIKTRGQQVTLSCSPISGHRSVSWYQQTPGQGLQFLFEYFSETQRNKGNFPGRFSGRQFSNSRSEMNVSTLELGDSALYLCASGPGTNSYEQYFGPGTRLTVT.

The chain recombines TRBV2 with TRBJ2-1; D is ambiguous. Trimming shortened V by 10 bases and J by 0 bases, and 13 bases separated the two germline ends. Germline V gene sequence: CDR1 SNHLY, CDR2 FYNNEI. CDR3 size: 14 residues. The CDR3 here is CATTPGFSYNEQFF. CDR3 sequence (DNA): TGTGCCACCACACCCGGGTTCTCCTACAATGAGCAGTTCTTC.

The gene calls are TRBV20-1 and TRBJ2-5, with D unclear. The CDR3 sequence is 13 residues long. Trimming took 6 bases from V and 5 from J, leaving 16 bases between them. CDR1 is DFQATT and CDR2 is SNEGSKA in the germline V gene (reference sequence). CDR3 in amino acids: CSASGSQPETQYF. For the CDR3, the DNA is TGCAGTGCGTCCGGGTCGCAACCGGAGACCCAGTACTTC.

This clonotype was observed a few times. The chain employs TRBV3-1 and TRBJ2-5; D is unclear. This CDR3 comprises 15 residues. Germline CDR1 LGHDT, CDR2 YNNKEL (reference sequence). V lost 1 base to trimming and J lost 4 bases, with 13 bases between them. Here the CDR3 DNA reads TGTGCCAGCAGCCAAGTCGTGGCCTTGGGAGAGACCCAGTACTTC. Translated, it gives CASSQVVALGETQYF.

This clonotype occurred a few times. The CDR3 region has the DNA TGTGCCAGCAGCTTAGAACTACAGGGGTACCACGAGCAGTACTTC. Its translation: CASSLELQGYHEQYF. The chain links TRBV7-9 to TRBJ2-7; 7 bases are a match to TRBD1. The J segment lost 5 bases and the V segment lost 1 base, leaving 8 bases of the junction unmatched. The germline gives CDR1 SEHNR, CDR2 FQNEAQ (reference sequence). There are 15 residues in the CDR3.

The V and J genes are TRBV28 and TRBJ2-7; 9 nucleotides match TRBD2. The CDR3 sequence is 13 residues long. The germline V gene encodes CDR1 MDHEN and CDR2 SYDVKM. V lost 7 bases to trimming and J lost 3 bases; unmatched junction nucleotides: 4. In DNA, the CDR3 is TGTGCCAGCATGCGGGAGGGATACTACGAGCAGTACTTC. Protein product: CASMREGYYEQYF.

This clonotype was counted at least ten times. V and J are TRBV20-1 and TRBJ2-2, with D perhaps matching TRBD2 (5 bases). The germline V and J ends were trimmed by 0 bases and 5 bases, with 10 bases remaining between them. Germline CDR1 reads DFQATT; CDR2 reads SNEGSKA (reference sequence). The CDR3 totals 14 residues. The DNA of the CDR3 is TGCAGTGCTAGAGAGTCTAGCATGACCGGGGAGCTGTTTTTT. Translation: CSARESSMTGELFF.

This clonotype was detected only a few times. The V gene is TRBV10-3, the J gene TRBJ2-7; 7 bases agree with TRBD2. Unmatched junction bases numbered 9, after V lost 10 bases and J lost 3 bases. Germline CDR1 and CDR2: ENHRY and SYGVKD. The CDR3 totals 13 residues. CDR3 bases: TGTGCCACAACGGGGCAGCGGGGCTACGAGCAGTACTTC. Amino acids: CATTGQRGYEQYF.

This clonotype appeared many times. The rearrangement joins TRBV5-1 to TRBJ1-2; TRBD1 agrees at 9 bases. V lost 4 bases to trimming and J lost 6 bases; unmatched junction nucleotides: 7. CDR3 length equals 14 residues. Germline V gene lookup returns CDR1 SGHRS and CDR2 YFSETQ. The CDR3 here is CASSPGTGHDGYTF. The CDR3 nucleotides read TGCGCCAGCAGCCCTGGGACAGGGCATGATGGCTACACCTTC.

CDR3 in amino acids: CASSGGPYRGFENTGELFF. CDR3 nucleotide sequence: TGTGCCAGCAGCGGAGGCCCCTATCGCGGGTTCGAGAACACCGGGGAGCTGTTTTTT. The J gene is TRBJ2-2, the V gene TRBV7-9; TRBD2 is a possible D gene (5 bases). Germline assignment: CDR1 SEHNR and CDR2 FQNEAQ (reference sequence). V lost 5 bases to trimming and J lost 1 base, with 23 bases between them. This CDR3 is 19 amino acids long.

This chain connects TRBV5-5 to TRBJ2-1; 7 nucleotides line up with TRBD2. The V gene end was trimmed by 5 bases and the J gene end by 4 bases; junction bases not matched to a gene: 12. CDR3 length: 16 amino acids. Per germline, CDR1 SGHKS and CDR2 YYEKEE (reference sequence). Here the CDR3 DNA reads TGTGCCAGCAGTCATCGACTAGGGAGGGGTTACAATGAGCAGTTCTTC. It specifies CASSHRLGRGYNEQFF.

This clonotype occurred a few times. This chain connects TRBV15 to TRBJ2-3; D might be TRBD1 or TRBD2, each matching 7 bases. The V gene's germline CDR1 is LNHNV and CDR2 YYDKDF (reference sequence). This CDR3 has 16 residues. V dropped 0 bases and J dropped 9 bases, with 19 bases sitting between them. CDR3 sequence reads: CATSRDLGGGARTQYF. DNA for the CDR3: TGTGCCACCAGCAGAGATTTGGGAGGGGGCGCACGAACGCAGTATTTT. Full variable domain (rest looked up from reference TRBV15 and TRBJ2-3): DAMVIQNPRYQVTQFGKPVTLSCSQTLNHNVMYWYQQKSSQAPKLLFHYYDKDFNNEADTPDNFQSRRPNTSFCFLDIRSPGLGDTAMYLCATSRDLGGGARTQYFGPGTRLTVL.

The chain couples TRBV29-1 to TRBJ2-2, with D unclear. Germline CDR1 and CDR2: SQVTM and ANQGSEA. V lost 5 bases, J lost 7 bases, and 14 bases lay in between. The CDR3 totals 13 residues. The CDR3 nucleotides read TGCAGCGTTTCTGGGGAAGGGTACGGGGAGCTGTTTTTT. Amino acids: CSVSGEGYGELFF.

This clonotype was observed many times. This rearrangement joins TRBV20-1 to TRBJ2-1; the D call may be TRBD1 or TRBD2 (6 bases each). The CDR3 runs to 17 residues. CDR1 is DFQATT, CDR2 SNEGSKA, per germline (reference sequence). V was shortened by 1 base and J by 8 bases, with 24 bases between the two germline ends. The chain's CDR3 is CSARGIGGRYLNDEQFF. DNA of the CDR3: TGCAGTGCTAGAGGTATAGGGGGGAGATACCTTAACGATGAGCAGTTCTTC.